These T cell receptor beta chains were read from a single sample in a study of blood T cell repertoires in COVID-19. Clones were sequenced by immunoSEQ multiplex PCR, and TCRdb holds only the in-frame ones, with some missing. The table records some 350,000 clones, roughly 86% of them present only once. The specimen was peripheral blood. These receptors all stem from a woman in her 70s with COVID-19, enrolled during active disease. Each CDR3 is given with its conserved first and last residue. A D gene is named only where the DNA matches it firmly. The listing skips clone size in some rows; elsewhere it reads once, few, many or a size class.

D,V,J,size,DNA,CDR3
TRBD1,TRBV10-3,TRBJ1-1,-,TGTGCCATCAGCGAACGCCCCCCGGCAGGGGGTTTGAACACTGAAGCTTTCTTT,CAISERPPAGGLNTEAFF
TRBD1,TRBV19,TRBJ2-7,-,TGTGCCAGCTCTCCATCGGGTCAGGGGGAAGAGCAGTACTTC,CASSPSGQGEEQYF
-,TRBV6-5,TRBJ1-5,once,TGTGCCAGCAGTTCCGACTGGCAAAATCAGCCCCAGCATTTT,CASSSDWQNQPQHF
TRBD2,TRBV11-3,TRBJ2-3,-,TGTGCCAGCAGCCCAGGGACTATCACAGATACGCAGTATTTT,CASSPGTITDTQYF
-,TRBV3-1/TRBV3-2,TRBJ2-7,many,TGTGCCAGCAGCCAAGACAGGTTCTACGAGCAGTACTTC,CASSQDRFYEQYF
TRBD2,TRBV9,TRBJ2-1,-,TGTGCCAGCAGCGTAGTGCCGGGGGGGCTGGATGAGCAGTTCTTC,CASSVVPGGLDEQFF
TRBD1,TRBV28,TRBJ1-1,once,TGTGCCATCCTAGGACAGGCGAACACTGAAGCTTTCTTT,CAILGQANTEAFF
-,TRBV7-6,TRBJ2-2,-,TGTGCCAGCAGCTTACAGGGTCCCCTACCGAACACCGGGGAGCTGTTTTTT,CASSLQGPLPNTGELFF
TRBD1,TRBV7-9,TRBJ1-4,-,TGTGCCAGCAGAAAGGGGGACAGGGCTAGTGAAAAACTGTTTTTT,CASRKGDRASEKLFF
-,TRBV29-1,TRBJ1-1,-,TGCAGCGTTGGAATGATCGAGGGAATGAACACTGAAGCTTTCTTT,CSVGMIEGMNTEAFF
-,TRBV7-9,TRBJ2-5,once,TGTGCCAGCAGCCCCCGGGGAGAGACCCAGTACTTC,CASSPRGETQYF
-,TRBV27,TRBJ2-7,-,TGTGCCAGCATCGGTCCCCACAGGGATATCGTGGTGACCTTC,CASIGPHRDIVVTF
TRBD1,TRBV7-8,TRBJ1-1,once,TGTGCCAGCAGCCCCACAGGGGGGGGCACTGAAGCTTTCTTT,CASSPTGGGTEAFF
TRBD1,TRBV6-5,TRBJ1-2,-,TGTGCCAGCAGTTACACCCAGGGACAGGGGGAGGGCTACACCTTC,CASSYTQGQGEGYTF
TRBD1,TRBV15,TRBJ2-7,-,TGTGCCACCAGACAACCGCTGGGGGGACAGGGGGAGAGTTACGAGCAGTACTTC,CATRQPLGGQGESYEQYF
TRBD1,TRBV19,TRBJ1-5,-,TGTGCCAGTAGTATAGAGCTGGGACAGGGGGCCGATCAGCCCCAGCATTTT,CASSIELGQGADQPQHF
TRBD1,TRBV4-1,TRBJ2-7,once,TGCGCCAGCAGCCAACGAACTAGAACGACAGGGCTCGACGAGCAGTACTTC,CASSQRTRTTGLDEQYF
-,TRBV29-1,TRBJ1-5,-,TGCAGCGTTTCTGGACAGCCAGGGCAGCCCCAGCATTTT,CSVSGQPGQPQHF
TRBD1,TRBV2,TRBJ1-6,-,TGTGCCAGCTCATCAGGGGGCCGACAGGGGGGTTCACCCCTCCACTTT,CASSSGGRQGGSPLHF
-,TRBV2,TRBJ1-2,-,TGTGCCAGCAGTGAATACGGCGGAAACTATGGCTACACCTTC,CASSEYGGNYGYTF
TRBD1,TRBV11-3,TRBJ1-1,-,TGTGCCAGCAGCCTTGGGACAGGGGACGCTTTCTTT,CASSLGTGDAFF
-,TRBV3-1/TRBV3-2,TRBJ2-3,-,TGTGCCAGCAGAGGGGCACCCTTTAGCACAGATACGCAGTATTTT,CASRGAPFSTDTQYF
-,TRBV21-1,TRBJ2-7,-,TGTGCCAGCAGCAAAGTGGGACGGGGGGACTCCTACGAGCAGTACTTC,CASSKVGRGDSYEQYF
-,TRBV7-2,TRBJ1-5,-,TGTGCCAGCAGCTTAGGGCATTATCAGCCCCAGCATTTT,CASSLGHYQPQHF
-,TRBV19,TRBJ1-6,few,TGTGCCAGTAGTATAAGAGATTATAATTCACCCCTCCACTTT,CASSIRDYNSPLHF
TRBD1,TRBV10-3,TRBJ2-6,-,TGTGCCATCTCGGGACAGGGGGCAGCTGGGGCCAACGTCCTGACTTTC,CAISGQGAAGANVLTF
TRBD1,TRBV7-8,TRBJ1-5,-,TGTGCCAGCAGACTAACAGGGGTCAATCAGCCCCAGCATTTT,CASRLTGVNQPQHF
TRBD1,TRBV27,TRBJ1-5,-,TGTGCCAGCAGGACGACAGGGGCCCAACGAGGGCCCCAGCATTTT,CASRTTGAQRGPQHF
-,TRBV19,TRBJ1-6,-,TGTGCCAGTTGGGGTGGACACTATAATTCACCCCTCCACTTT,CASWGGHYNSPLHF
-,TRBV5-1,TRBJ2-7,-,TGCGCCAGCAGCTTGGGCAGAACCTACGAGCAGTACTTC,CASSLGRTYEQYF
TRBD2,TRBV7-2,TRBJ2-5,-,TGTGCCAGCAGCTTAGTACGCGGGGGAGAGACCCAGTACTTC,CASSLVRGGETQYF
TRBD1,TRBV4-1,TRBJ1-1,few,TGCGCCAGCAGCCAAGATGGGACAGATGAAGCTTTCTTT,CASSQDGTDEAFF
-,TRBV9,TRBJ1-1,once,TGTGCCAGCAGCCTCACCGGAGGTGAAGCTTTCTTT,CASSLTGGEAFF
TRBD2,TRBV28,TRBJ2-7,few,TGTGCCAGCAGTCCAACTTCTAGCGGGGGCTATGGGGAGCAGTACTTC,CASSPTSSGGYGEQYF
TRBD1,TRBV6-6,TRBJ1-2,-,TGTGCCAGCAGTTACGAGGGGGCGGAGTATGGCTACACCTTC,CASSYEGAEYGYTF
TRBD1,TRBV15,TRBJ1-5,-,TGTGCCACCAGCAGAGGGGACAGTTTTAATCAGCCCCAGCATTTT,CATSRGDSFNQPQHF
-,TRBV28,TRBJ2-2,-,TGTGCCAGCAGAACGACAGGTGATACCGGGGAGCTGTTTTTT,CASRTTGDTGELFF
TRBD1,TRBV2,TRBJ1-2,once,TGTGCCAGCAGTGTCCGGACAGGGAAGGGCTACACCTTC,CASSVRTGKGYTF
TRBD2,TRBV5-4,TRBJ2-3,-,TGTGCCACCGGTAGCGGGAGCACAGATACGCAGTATTTT,CATGSGSTDTQYF
TRBD2,TRBV24-1,TRBJ2-3,-,TGTGCCACCAGTGATTTGGGCGGGGGGGCTGTAGATACGCAGTATTTT,CATSDLGGGAVDTQYF
-,TRBV19,TRBJ1-1,-,TGTGCCAGTAGTATAGGGAGGGACCCCAGAGCTTTCTTT,CASSIGRDPRAFF
-,TRBV5-6,TRBJ2-7,-,TGTGCCAGCAGCTTGGCCGAGAGGATCTACGAGCAGTACTTC,CASSLAERIYEQYF
-,TRBV4-3,TRBJ1-1,-,TGCGCCAGCAGCCAACACAGCAACACTGAAGCTTTCTTT,CASSQHSNTEAFF
TRBD1,TRBV19,TRBJ1-1,few,TGTGCCAGTAGTATAGCTCCCACAGGGGACACTGAAGCTTTCTTT,CASSIAPTGDTEAFF
-,TRBV2,TRBJ1-5,-,TGTGCCAGCACCGGCAGCGCCATTAGCAATCAGCCCCAGCATTTT,CASTGSAISNQPQHF
-,TRBV21-1,TRBJ1-3,-,TGTGCCAGCAGCACAGGCTCTGGAAACACCATATATTTT,CASSTGSGNTIYF
TRBD1,TRBV5-1,TRBJ2-7,-,TGCGCCAGCGGGACAGGGGGCCTTGGTTTCGAGCAGTACTTC,CASGTGGLGFEQYF
TRBD1,TRBV2,TRBJ1-3,-,TGTGCCAGCAGAGGCGGACAGGCTGGAAACACCATATATTTT,CASRGGQAGNTIYF
TRBD1,TRBV27,TRBJ1-2,-,TGTGCCAGCAGTGAGATACGGACAGGGTGGGATGGCTACACCTTC,CASSEIRTGWDGYTF
TRBD1,TRBV5-1,TRBJ1-1,-,TGCGCCAGCAGCTCTGGACAGGAGCCGAACACTGAAGCTTTCTTT,CASSSGQEPNTEAFF
-,TRBV7-2,TRBJ2-3,-,TGTGCCAGCAGCGCCCGGGATCCGGGCGGGGTTAGCACAGATACGCAGTATTTT,CASSARDPGGVSTDTQYF
TRBD1,TRBV19,TRBJ1-5,once,TGTGCCAGTAGTATAGATCTATTGGGGACAGGGAAAAGCAATCAGCCCCAGCATTTT,CASSIDLLGTGKSNQPQHF
-,TRBV7-9,TRBJ1-2,-,TGTGCCAGCAGCTTCACAGGCGATGGCTACACCTTC,CASSFTGDGYTF